The next 19 T cell receptor beta chains were all read from a single sample in a study of regulatory T cells in long-lasting Graves disease (dated by TCRdb to 2020 to 2023). The library was made by multiplex PCR. Sequencing was carried out with an Illumina HiSeq 4000. To build TCR beta libraries, CDR3 regions were amplified by Arm-PCR using iRepertoire HTBI primers. TCRdb redid the processing of the public reads, applying fastp at Q25 and MiXCR, and retained in-frame beta chains. Merged by CDR3 protein, the rows form single entries marked with the most common genes and DNA. The sample includes approximately 400,000 distinct CDR3 sequences, with less than 30% observed a single time. Around 30% of the sample belongs to the ten largest clones. The time point label here, explained by the study, means: persistent/refractory GD, antithyroid drugs over 5 years with positive TRAb. For both TCR sequencing and RNA sequencing, RNA was extracted from PBMCs using TRIzol.

The material sequenced was peripheral blood mononuclear cells (PBMCs), taken when the disease was refractory, from a patient treated with antithyroid drugs. The source is a woman aged 40 to 50 with Graves disease. Donor details come from another sample of the same person, matched by shared clones.

This clonotype was counted many times. The chain carries TRBV24-1 and TRBJ1-4; D is possibly TRBD1 (5 bases). Trimming shortened V by 5 bases and J by 8 bases, and 14 bases separated the two germline ends. The CDR3 runs to 14 residues. Germline V gives CDR1 KGHDR, CDR2 SFDVKD. The CDR3 nucleotides read TGTGCCACCAGTGCGGGACCTGGAGGAGAAAAACTGTTTTTT. Its protein product is CATSAGPGGEKLFF.

This clonotype has at least ten counts. The rearrangement links TRBV20-1 to TRBJ1-5; TRBD1 is a possible D gene (5 bases). CDR3 length: 13 residues. The V and J ends lost 5 bases and 5 bases respectively, with 13 bases between them. Germline loops: CDR1 DFQATT, CDR2 SNEGSKA (reference sequence). CDR3 amino acids: CSAQDSRHQPQHF. CDR3 coding DNA: TGCAGTGCTCAAGACAGCCGCCATCAGCCCCAGCATTTT.

This chain links TRBV18 with TRBJ1-3; D is ambiguous. In germline, CDR1 is KGHSH, CDR2 LQKENI. This CDR3 contains 14 residues. The germline V and J ends were trimmed by 0 bases and 7 bases, with 10 bases remaining between them. The CDR3 loop reads CASSPPGIMNTIYF. The CDR3 coding sequence is TGTGCCAGCTCACCACCGGGGATTATGAACACCATATATTTT.

The genes are TRBV29-1 and TRBJ2-3, with 7 bases aligning to TRBD2. The germline gives CDR1 SQVTM, CDR2 ANQGSEA. V trimming: 1 base; J trimming: 1 base; junction bases outside the gene matches: 5. This CDR3 region has 15 residues. CDR3 DNA: TGCAGCGTTGAAGTCGGGGCGGGAGGCACAGATACGCAGTATTTT. This gives the protein CSVEVGAGGTDTQYF.

Ten or more counts support this clonotype. The V gene is TRBV12-3 or TRBV12-4, the J gene TRBJ2-7, with 12 bases that match TRBD2. V was clipped by 5 bases and J by 5 bases; unmatched bases: 1. CDR3 length equals 13 residues. The CDR3 region is CASSASGRDEQYF. CDR3 sequence (DNA): TGTGCCAGCAGTGCTAGCGGGAGGGACGAGCAGTACTTC.

Details on this clonotype: One end of the junction fails to match germline, which may point to a read error. This sequence joins TRBV28 and TRBJ2-3; 9 bases align to TRBD2. The CDR3 loop spans 16 amino acids. Germline values: CDR1 MDHEN, CDR2 SYDVKM. Here the CDR3 reads CASSLFAGGRTDTQYF. In DNA, the CDR3 is TGTGCCAGCAGCTTATTTGCGGGAGGGAGGACAGATACGCAGTATTTT.

The chain links TRBV28 to TRBJ2-3; TRBD2 matches at 7 bases. This CDR3 comprises 18 residues. After removal of 3 bases from V and 0 bases from J, the junction contained 12 bases not matched to a gene. Germline lookup yields CDR1 MDHEN and CDR2 SYDVKM. CDR3 bases: TGTGCCAGCAGTTTCCCCCCCTTTGGCGGGGGTAGCACAGATACGCAGTATTTT. The encoded protein is CASSFPPFGGGSTDTQYF. Full variable domain (rest looked up from reference TRBV28 and TRBJ2-3): DVKVTQSSRYLVKRTGEKVFLECVQDMDHENMFWYRQDPGLGLRLIYFSYDVKMKEKGDIPEGYSVSREKKERFSLILESASTNQTSMYLCASSFPPFGGGSTDTQYFGPGTRLTVL.

A few counts support this clonotype. The gene calls are TRBV7-9 and TRBJ1-1, with TRBD1 as a possible D gene (6 bases). Trimming cost V 5 bases and J 0 bases, with 19 bases left between them. This CDR3 is 17 amino acids long. Germline CDR1 is SEHNR and CDR2 is FQNEAQ (reference sequence). The CDR3 sequence is CASSRILRGALNTEAFF. The CDR3 nucleotides read TGTGCCAGCAGCCGCATACTGAGGGGGGCCTTGAACACTGAAGCTTTCTTT.

This clonotype was picked up a small number of times. The J gene is TRBJ1-4, the V gene TRBV5-1, with 7 bases lining up with TRBD1. Trimming took 0 bases from V and 7 from J; bases not matched to a gene: 6. Germline V CDR1 and CDR2: SGHRS, YFSETQ. The CDR3 extends over 15 amino acids. CDR3 nucleotide sequence: TGCGCCAGCAGCTTGGAGGGGGCGAGTTTTGAAAAACTGTTTTTT. The encoded protein is CASSLEGASFEKLFF. Combining the CDR3 with reference TRBV5-1 and TRBJ1-4 gives the whole variable domain KAGVTQTPRYLIKTRGQQVTLSCSPISGHRSVSWYQQTPGQGLQFLFEYFSETQRNKGNFPGRFSGRQFSNSRSEMNVSTLELGDSALYLCASSLEGASFEKLFFGSGTQLSVL.

Many counts were recorded for this clonotype. The chain links TRBV7-2 to TRBJ2-7; 8 nucleotides match TRBD2. CDR3 length: 15 amino acids. Germline V CDR1 and CDR2: SGHTA, FQGNSA. V lost 4 bases, J lost 4 bases, and 9 bases stayed unmatched. The CDR3 DNA reads as TGTGCCAGCAGCTCCTGGGTAGCGGGAAGATACGAGCAGTACTTC. The encoded protein is CASSSWVAGRYEQYF.

This clonotype occurred a few times. The J gene is TRBJ2-2, the V gene TRBV3-1; 14 bases agree with TRBD2. Trimming cost V 8 bases and J 5 bases; bases outside gene matches: 7. Germline CDR1 LGHDT, CDR2 YNNKEL (reference sequence). The CDR3 is 16 residues long. The CDR3: CASQLGTSGSTGELFF. DNA for the CDR3: TGTGCCAGCCAACTTGGGACTAGCGGGAGTACCGGGGAGCTGTTTTTT.

This clonotype was detected many times. V usage is TRBV20-1 and J usage is TRBJ2-7; tentatively, D is TRBD1 or TRBD2 (5 bases each). V was pared by 5 bases and J by 6 bases, with 20 bases between. The germline CDR1 and CDR2 sequences are DFQATT and SNEGSKA (reference sequence). The length of the CDR3 is 14 residues. The DNA of the CDR3 is TGCAGTGCTTCCCTGCTGGGGGTTCCGGCCGAGCAGTACTTC. Translated: CSASLLGVPAEQYF.

This clonotype was seen ten or more times. J is TRBJ1-4 and V is TRBV12-3 or TRBV12-4; no reliable D call. V lost 6 bases to trimming and J lost 8 bases, with 16 bases between them. The CDR3 totals 14 residues. The DNA for the CDR3 is TGTGCCAGCAGCAAGACCGTCGGGTCGGAAAAACTGTTTTTT. Protein product: CASSKTVGSEKLFF.

This clonotype was found many times. The chain joins TRBV28 to TRBJ1-5, with D uncertain. Germline V lookup: CDR1 MDHEN, CDR2 SYDVKM. The CDR3 loop spans 14 amino acids. Trimming shortened V by 3 bases and J by 0 bases, and 6 bases separated the two germline ends. CDR3 sequence reads: CASSFKYSNQPQHF. In DNA, the CDR3 is TGTGCCAGCAGTTTTAAGTATAGCAATCAGCCCCAGCATTTT.

The genes are TRBV20-1 and TRBJ2-4; 12 nucleotides agree with TRBD2. Per the germline V gene, CDR1 is DFQATT and CDR2 is SNEGSKA (reference sequence). V gave up 5 bases and J gave up 2 bases; unmatched junction bases: 13. The CDR3 is 18 residues long. The CDR3 loop is CSARTSGNTERSKNIQYF. CDR3 DNA sequence: TGCAGTGCTCGGACTAGCGGGAATACGGAGCGGTCCAAAAACATTCAGTACTTC.

Many counts were recorded for this clonotype. The V gene is TRBV28, the J gene TRBJ2-7; D call uncertain. CDR1 and CDR2 (germline): MDHEN, SYDVKM. This CDR3 spans 14 amino acids. V shed 6 bases and J shed 6 bases, with 18 bases lying between them. The CDR3 sequence is CASRSFFTWFEQYF. The CDR3 region has the DNA TGTGCCAGCAGAAGTTTTTTTACCTGGTTCGAGCAGTACTTC. Full variable domain (missing parts from reference TRBV28 and TRBJ2-7): DVKVTQSSRYLVKRTGEKVFLECVQDMDHENMFWYRQDPGLGLRLIYFSYDVKMKEKGDIPEGYSVSREKKERFSLILESASTNQTSMYLCASRSFFTWFEQYFGPGTRLTVT.

This clonotype came up a few times. The CDR3 reads CATSRDSGLPPYSYEQYF. CDR3 nucleotide sequence: TGTGCCACCAGCAGAGATTCGGGCCTCCCCCCCTATTCCTACGAGCAGTACTTC. The rearrangement joins TRBV15 to TRBJ2-7; D unresolved. Trimming cost V 0 bases and J 1 base, with 19 bases left between them. This CDR3 has 18 amino acids. CDR1 and CDR2 from the germline V gene are LNHNV and YYDKDF (reference sequence).

Only a few counts were recorded for this clonotype. V is TRBV29-1 and J is TRBJ2-2, with unresolved D. This CDR3 region has 12 residues. CDR1 and CDR2 (germline): SQVTM, ANQGSEA. Trimming shortened V by 4 bases and J by 6 bases, and 9 bases separated the two germline ends. DNA for the CDR3: TGCAGCGTTGTCCTTGCTCCCGGGGAGCTGTTTTTT. It specifies CSVVLAPGELFF.

Many counts were recorded for this clonotype. The J gene is TRBJ2-4, the V gene TRBV6-5; D remains ambiguous. V lost 2 bases to trimming and J lost 11 bases, with 7 bases between them. Germline V gene data show CDR1 as MNHEY and CDR2 as SVGAGI. The CDR3 length is 11 residues. In DNA, the CDR3 is TGTGCCAGCAGTTACGGGTTATTTCAGTACTTC. This sequence encodes CASSYGLFQYF.